This section outlines one T cell receptor (beta chain) sequence together with its context. Original processing notes: The assay estimated nucleated cells by amplifying reference gene primers. Generated by immunoSEQ multiplex PCR, the TCRdb table keeps only in-frame clones and is missing some. The V and J calls and clone size are taken from that table; D and trimming were inferred from the DNA. The data contain about 33,000 clones, roughly nine tenths of them singletons. The V and J ends lost 5 bases and 1 base, in that order; junction bases with no gene match: 1. The CDR3 spans 13 residues. Germline values: CDR1 MNHEY, CDR2 SVGAGI. The data derive from a study of blood T cell repertoires in COVID-19. As for the study in general: Material from acute and convalescent COVID-19 was sourced from the United States, Italy and Spain. PBMCs, B-cell-depleted T cells, or T cells were the source of the cDNA or gDNA that made up the material.

The TCR sequence derives from a woman at least 80 years old with active or convalescent COVID-19. The sequenced sample consisted of peripheral blood. V gene TRBV6-5 combines with J gene TRBJ1-1; 7 bases align to TRBD1. In DNA, the CDR3 is TGTGCCAGCAGTAGGGACAGGAACACTGAAGCTTTCTTT. Amino acids: CASSRDRNTEAFF.